A selection of T cell receptor beta chains follows, all from one sample in a study of blood T cell repertoires in COVID-19. Profiling relied on immunoSEQ multiplex PCR, and the TCRdb table lists in-frame clones only, not all of them. This table has 60,000 to 95,000 clones, more than 75% appearing once. The sample taken for sequencing was peripheral blood. The receptors were gathered from a woman aged 80 or over with active or convalescent COVID-19. CDR3s include the opening cysteine and the closing phenylalanine or tryptophan. Fields, in order: V gene, J gene, D gene, clone size, CDR3 DNA, CDR3 protein. The D gene is left open where the match is weak. Not all rows give a size; the values are once, few, many and, for expanded clones, a class.

TRBV5-6	TRBJ1-5	-	-	TGTGCCAGCAGCCTCAGGCTTGAAACAGGGCTCAATCAGCCCCAGCATTTT	CASSLRLETGLNQPQHF
TRBV5-1	TRBJ1-1	-	-	TGCGCCAGCAGCTCCCACGCACTCTATGAGGACACTGAAGCTTTCTTT	CASSSHALYEDTEAFF
TRBV7-2	TRBJ2-1	-	-	TGTGCCAGCAGCTTAGATCCCCCCCAGGGAGGCAATGAGCAGTTCTTC	CASSLDPPQGGNEQFF
TRBV10-3	TRBJ2-7	TRBD1	-	TGTGCCATCAGTGAACTGGGACAGGTGAGCGAGCAGTACTTC	CAISELGQVSEQYF
TRBV13	TRBJ2-2	-	-	TGTGCCAGCGTCCTACTCCGGGTCCACACCGGGGAGCTGTTTTTT	CASVLLRVHTGELFF
TRBV28	TRBJ2-3	-	-	TGTGCCAGCAGCACTCCGCTCAATACGCAGTATTTT	CASSTPLNTQYF
TRBV6-5	TRBJ1-6	-	-	TGTGCCAGCACTCGACAGTCCTATAATTCACCCCTCCACTTT	CASTRQSYNSPLHF
TRBV28	TRBJ2-2	TRBD1	-	TGTGCCAGCAGCTCTCGAGGACAGGGAGTGGGCACCGGGGAGCTGTTTTTT	CASSSRGQGVGTGELFF
TRBV10-3	TRBJ1-1	TRBD1	-	TGTGCCATCAGTGGACAGGGGCGGGATGAAGCTTTCTTT	CAISGQGRDEAFF
TRBV6-4	TRBJ2-3	-	-	TGTGCCAGCAGTGCTCAGGGGGGAGATACGCAGTATTTT	CASSAQGGDTQYF
TRBV5-1	TRBJ2-5	-	-	TGCGCCAGCAGCTTGGTCGTCAGGTACCAAGAGACCCAGTACTTC	CASSLVVRYQETQYF
TRBV11-2	TRBJ1-4	TRBD1	-	TGTGCCAGCAGCTCGCAGGGGGCGGGTGAAAAACTGTTTTTT	CASSSQGAGEKLFF
TRBV7-2	TRBJ2-7	TRBD2	-	TGTGCCAGCAGCTTAGCGGGTCGGGGGGGCGCCCTAGACGAGCAGTACTTC	CASSLAGRGGALDEQYF
TRBV30	TRBJ2-1	-	-	TGTGCCTGGAGTGGCCCCCGGAATGAGCAGTTCTTC	CAWSGPRNEQFF
TRBV19	TRBJ2-1	-	-	TGTGCCAGTAGTGGTCCCGACAAGAGCTCCTACAATGAGCAGTTCTTC	CASSGPDKSSYNEQFF
TRBV5-4	TRBJ1-6	-	-	TGTGCCAGCAGCTTGGCGGGGTTGAGGGTTAATTCACCCCTCCACTTT	CASSLAGLRVNSPLHF
TRBV21-1	TRBJ2-4	-	-	TGTGCCAGCAAAAAGGGACAGGGGAGAGGTGTAGCCAAAAACATTCAGTACTTC	CASKKGQGRGVAKNIQYF
TRBV21-1	TRBJ2-7	-	-	TGTGCCAGCAGCAATGGGGGTACAGGGGAAGTCGACGAGCAGTACTTC	CASSNGGTGEVDEQYF
TRBV24-1	TRBJ1-2	TRBD1	-	TGTGCCGCACAATCCGGGACAGGGGGCTCTGGCTACACCTTC	CAAQSGTGGSGYTF
TRBV12-3/TRBV12-4	TRBJ2-7	-	-	TGTGCCAGCAGTCCGCGAAGTGAATACGAGCAGTACTTC	CASSPRSEYEQYF
TRBV10-2	TRBJ1-1	-	-	TGCGCCAGCAGTCGAGCCCCCCCAAGAACTGAAGCTTTCTTT	CASSRAPPRTEAFF
TRBV5-8	TRBJ2-3	TRBD2	-	TGTGCCAGCAGCTTACGCTCGGGGGGGCTAAGCACAGATACGCAGTATTTT	CASSLRSGGLSTDTQYF
TRBV5-1	TRBJ1-5	-	few	TGCGCCAGCAGCTTGGAGGGAGGCAATCAGCCCCAGCATTTT	CASSLEGGNQPQHF
TRBV2	TRBJ2-3	TRBD2	-	TGTGCCAGCCAGGGACTATTAGGGCAGTATTTT	CASQGLLGQYF
TRBV27	TRBJ1-2	-	-	TGTGCCAGCACTACGGGAGGAGTCGGCTATGGCTACACCTTC	CASTTGGVGYGYTF